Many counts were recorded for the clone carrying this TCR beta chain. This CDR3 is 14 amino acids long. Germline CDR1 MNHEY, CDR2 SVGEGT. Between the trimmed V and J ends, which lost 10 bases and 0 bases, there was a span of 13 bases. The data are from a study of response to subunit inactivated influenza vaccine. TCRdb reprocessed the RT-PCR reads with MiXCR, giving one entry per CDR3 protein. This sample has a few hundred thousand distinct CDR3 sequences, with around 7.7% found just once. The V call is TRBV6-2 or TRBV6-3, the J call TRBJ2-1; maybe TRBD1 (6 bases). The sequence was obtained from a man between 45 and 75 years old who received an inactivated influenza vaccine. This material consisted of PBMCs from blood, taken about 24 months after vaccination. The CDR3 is CATSDSHSYNEQFF. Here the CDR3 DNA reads TGTGCCACCTCGGACAGTCACTCCTACAATGAGCAGTTCTTC.